The T cell receptor (beta chain) under discussion was sequenced for a study of T cells after yellow fever vaccination. Points from the study as a whole: The bulk population could contribute abundant contaminating clonotypes to FACS-sorted repertoires. Across the CD4 and CD8 compartments, a small share of clonotypes was present in both. Most clones from primary vaccination were detected again post-booster (roughly 96% CD4, about 88% CD8). Peak timing came faster in the weaker secondary response, day 5 versus 15.

There are many counts of this clonotype. Its target is unknown. Each CDR3 protein is one row after TCRdb ran MiXCR on the 5' RACE reads. Of about 320,000 distinct CDR3 sequences listed, about 4.5% are singletons. The CDR3 runs to 17 residues. Germline V gene sequence: CDR1 LGHNA, CDR2 YSLEER. Trimming left V 0 bases short and J 1 base short, with 12 bases between. Here the sequenced sample was PBMCs, taken 15 days after the yellow fever booster vaccination. The V and J genes are TRBV4-3 and TRBJ2-2; possible D gene TRBD1, 5 bases. This TCR came from a young man who received the YFV17D yellow fever vaccine. CDR3 coding DNA: TGCGCCAGCAGCCAAGATTCAGGCAGGGTGAACACCGGGGAGCTGTTTTTT. Protein product: CASSQDSGRVNTGELFF.